One sample yielded the 4 T cell receptor beta chains listed below, sequenced in a study of T cell changes during pregnancy in multiple sclerosis. Sequencing used immunoSEQ multiplex PCR; TCRdb keeps in-frame clones, though not all of them. The sample lists 45,000 to 55,000 clones; 85% to 95% were seen once. Specimen: peripheral blood, collected in the third trimester of pregnancy. Receptors originate from a female donor with multiple sclerosis, enrolled in a pregnancy study.

This clone was detected only once. The chain couples TRBV7-2 to TRBJ1-4, with D possibly matching TRBD1 (6 bases). The V and J ends lost 3 bases and 7 bases respectively, with 15 bases between them. Germline assignment: CDR1 SGHTA and CDR2 FQGNSA. This CDR3 is 15 amino acids long. CDR3 nucleotides: TGTGCCAGCAGCTTCGGGGGGGCCGGCGGTGAAAAACTGTTTTTT. Translated: CASSFGGAGGEKLFF.

CDR3 region: CASSSVGRLPGGEQYF. The CDR3 nucleotides read TGTGCCAGCAGCTCGGTAGGAAGACTCCCCGGGGGTGAGCAGTACTTC. The chain couples TRBV7-2 to TRBJ2-7; maybe TRBD2 (6 bases). The CDR3 runs to 16 residues. V lost 4 bases to trimming and J lost 7 bases, with 23 bases between them. The germline CDR1 and CDR2 sequences are SGHTA and FQGNSA.

This clone was picked up one time. The J gene is TRBJ2-3, the V gene TRBV6-4; 12 nucleotides agree with TRBD2. The CDR3 is 16 amino acids. V lost 3 bases, J lost 6 bases, and 7 bases stayed unmatched. Looked up from germline, CDR1 is MRHNA and CDR2 is SNTAGT. CDR3 sequence: CASSETSGSRGDTQYF. As DNA, the CDR3 is TGTGCCAGCAGTGAGACTAGCGGGAGTCGCGGGGATACGCAGTATTTT.

The chain has TRBV5-8 and TRBJ1-5; D ambiguous. The CDR3 runs 13 residues. In germline, CDR1 is SGHTS, CDR2 YDEGEE. V lost 9 bases and J 4 bases, leaving 14 bases between the germline ends. The CDR3 DNA is TGTGCCACCGGTAGGGAGGGAAATCAGCCCCAGCATTTT. As protein: CATGREGNQPQHF.